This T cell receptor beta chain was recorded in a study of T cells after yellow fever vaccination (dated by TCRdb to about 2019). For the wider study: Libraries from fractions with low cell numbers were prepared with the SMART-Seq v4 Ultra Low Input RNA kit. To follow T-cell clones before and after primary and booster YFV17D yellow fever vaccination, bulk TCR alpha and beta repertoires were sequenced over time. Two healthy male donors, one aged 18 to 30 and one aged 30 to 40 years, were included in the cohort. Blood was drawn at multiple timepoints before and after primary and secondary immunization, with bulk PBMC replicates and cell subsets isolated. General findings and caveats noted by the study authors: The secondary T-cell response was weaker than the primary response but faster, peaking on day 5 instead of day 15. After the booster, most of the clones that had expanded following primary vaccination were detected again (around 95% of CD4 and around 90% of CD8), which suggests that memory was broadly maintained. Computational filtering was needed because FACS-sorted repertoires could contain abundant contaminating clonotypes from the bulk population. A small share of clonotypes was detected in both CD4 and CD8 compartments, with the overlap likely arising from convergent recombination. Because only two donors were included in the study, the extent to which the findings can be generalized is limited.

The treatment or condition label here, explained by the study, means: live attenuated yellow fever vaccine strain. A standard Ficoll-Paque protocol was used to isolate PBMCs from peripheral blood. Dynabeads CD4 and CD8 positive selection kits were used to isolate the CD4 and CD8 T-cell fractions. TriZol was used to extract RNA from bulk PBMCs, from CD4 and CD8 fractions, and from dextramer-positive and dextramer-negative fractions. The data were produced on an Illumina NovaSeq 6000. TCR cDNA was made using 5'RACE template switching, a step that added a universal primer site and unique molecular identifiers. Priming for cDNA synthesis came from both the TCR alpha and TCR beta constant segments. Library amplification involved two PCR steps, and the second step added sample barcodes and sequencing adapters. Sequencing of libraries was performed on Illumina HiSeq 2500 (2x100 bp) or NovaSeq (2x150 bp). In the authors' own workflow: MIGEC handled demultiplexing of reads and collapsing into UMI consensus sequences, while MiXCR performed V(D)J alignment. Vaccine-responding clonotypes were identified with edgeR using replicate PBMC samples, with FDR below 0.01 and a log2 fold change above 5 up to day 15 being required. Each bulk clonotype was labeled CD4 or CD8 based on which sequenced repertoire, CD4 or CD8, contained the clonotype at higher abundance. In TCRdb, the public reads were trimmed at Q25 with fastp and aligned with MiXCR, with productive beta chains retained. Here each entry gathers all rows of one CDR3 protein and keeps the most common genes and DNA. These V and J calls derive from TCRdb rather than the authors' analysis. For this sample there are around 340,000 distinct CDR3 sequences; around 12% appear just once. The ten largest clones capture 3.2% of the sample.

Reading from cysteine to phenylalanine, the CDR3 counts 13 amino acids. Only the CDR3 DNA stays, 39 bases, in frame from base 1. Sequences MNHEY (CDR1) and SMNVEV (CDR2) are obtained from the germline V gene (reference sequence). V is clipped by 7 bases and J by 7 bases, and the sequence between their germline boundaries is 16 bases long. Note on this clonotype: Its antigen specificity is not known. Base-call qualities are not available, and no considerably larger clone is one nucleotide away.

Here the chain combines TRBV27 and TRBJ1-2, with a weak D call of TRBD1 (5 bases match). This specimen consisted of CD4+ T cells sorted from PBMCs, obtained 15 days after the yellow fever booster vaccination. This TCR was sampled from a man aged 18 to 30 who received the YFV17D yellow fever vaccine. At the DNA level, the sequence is TGTGCCAGCAATTCGGGTGGGGCTAGTGGCTACACCTTC. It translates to CASNSGGASGYTF.